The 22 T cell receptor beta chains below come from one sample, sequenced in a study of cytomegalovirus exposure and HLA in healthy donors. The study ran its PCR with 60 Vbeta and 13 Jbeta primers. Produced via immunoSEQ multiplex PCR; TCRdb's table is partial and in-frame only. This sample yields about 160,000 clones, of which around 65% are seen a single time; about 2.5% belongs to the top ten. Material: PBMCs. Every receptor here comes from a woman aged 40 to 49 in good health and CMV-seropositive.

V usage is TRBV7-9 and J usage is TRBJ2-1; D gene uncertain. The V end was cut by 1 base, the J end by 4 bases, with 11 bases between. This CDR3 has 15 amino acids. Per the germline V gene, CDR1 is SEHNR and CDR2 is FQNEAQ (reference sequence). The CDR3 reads CASSLVQAEYNEQFF. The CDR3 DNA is TGTGCCAGCAGCTTAGTCCAAGCCGAGTACAATGAGCAGTTCTTC.

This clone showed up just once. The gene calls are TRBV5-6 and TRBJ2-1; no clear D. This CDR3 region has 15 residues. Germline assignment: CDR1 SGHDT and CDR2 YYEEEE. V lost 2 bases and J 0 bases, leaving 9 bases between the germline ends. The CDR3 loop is CASSLFYSSYNEQFF. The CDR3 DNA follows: TGTGCCAGCAGCTTATTTTACTCCTCCTACAATGAGCAGTTCTTC.

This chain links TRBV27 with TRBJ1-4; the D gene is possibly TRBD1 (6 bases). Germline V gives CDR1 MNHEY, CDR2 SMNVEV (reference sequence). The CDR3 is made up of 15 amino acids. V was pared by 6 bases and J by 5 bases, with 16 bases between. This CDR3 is CASSPLDRRNEKLFF. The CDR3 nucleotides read TGTGCCAGCAGCCCACTCGACAGGAGAAATGAAAAACTGTTTTTT.

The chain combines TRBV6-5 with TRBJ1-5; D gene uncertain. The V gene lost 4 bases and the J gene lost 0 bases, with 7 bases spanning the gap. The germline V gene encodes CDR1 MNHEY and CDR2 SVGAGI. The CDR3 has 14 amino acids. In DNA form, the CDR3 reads TGTGCCAGCAGTTCCCCCGGTAGCAATCAGCCCCAGCATTTT. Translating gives CASSSPGSNQPQHF.

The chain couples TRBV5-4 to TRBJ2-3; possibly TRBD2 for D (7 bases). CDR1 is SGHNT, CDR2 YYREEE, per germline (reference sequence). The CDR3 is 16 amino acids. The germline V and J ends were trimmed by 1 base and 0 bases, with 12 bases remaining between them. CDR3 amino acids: CASSLQAGASTDTQYF. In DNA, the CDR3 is TGTGCCAGCAGCTTGCAGGCGGGGGCCAGCACAGATACGCAGTATTTT. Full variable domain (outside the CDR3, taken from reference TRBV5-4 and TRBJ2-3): ETGVTQSPTHLIKTRGQQVTLRCSSQSGHNTVSWYQQALGQGPQFIFQYYREEENGRGNFPPRFSGLQFPNYSSELNVNALELDDSALYLCASSLQAGASTDTQYFGPGTRLTVL.

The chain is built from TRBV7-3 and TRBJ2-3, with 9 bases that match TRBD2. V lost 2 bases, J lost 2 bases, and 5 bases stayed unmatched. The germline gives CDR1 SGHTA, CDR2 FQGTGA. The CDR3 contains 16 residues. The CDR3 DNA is TGTGCCAGCAGCTTATTGGGCGGGGGGGACACAGATACGCAGTATTTT. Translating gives CASSLLGGGDTDTQYF. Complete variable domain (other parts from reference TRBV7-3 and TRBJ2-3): GAGVSQTPSNKVTEKGKYVELRCDPISGHTALYWYRQSLGQGPEFLIYFQGTGAADDSGLPNDRFFAVRPEGSVSTLKIQRTERGDSAVYLCASSLLGGGDTDTQYFGPGTRLTVL.

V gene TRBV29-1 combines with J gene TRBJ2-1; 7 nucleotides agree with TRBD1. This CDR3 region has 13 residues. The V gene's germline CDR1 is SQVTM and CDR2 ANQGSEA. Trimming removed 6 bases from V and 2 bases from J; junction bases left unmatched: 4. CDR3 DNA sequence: TGCAGCGTCTACAGGGGAACCTACAATGAGCAGTTCTTC. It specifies CSVYRGTYNEQFF.

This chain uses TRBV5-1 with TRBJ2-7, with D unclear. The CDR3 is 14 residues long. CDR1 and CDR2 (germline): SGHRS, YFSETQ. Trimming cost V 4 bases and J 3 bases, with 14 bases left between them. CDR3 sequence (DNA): TGCGCCAGCAGCCCAAGCACCGGCGGCTACGAGCAGTACTTC. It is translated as CASSPSTGGYEQYF.

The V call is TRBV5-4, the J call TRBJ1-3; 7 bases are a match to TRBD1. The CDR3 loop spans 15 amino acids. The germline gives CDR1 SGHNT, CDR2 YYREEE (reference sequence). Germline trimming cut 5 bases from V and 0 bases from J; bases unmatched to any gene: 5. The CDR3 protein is CASSPAGGSGNTIYF. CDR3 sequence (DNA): TGTGCCAGCAGTCCCGCAGGGGGCTCTGGAAACACCATATATTTT.

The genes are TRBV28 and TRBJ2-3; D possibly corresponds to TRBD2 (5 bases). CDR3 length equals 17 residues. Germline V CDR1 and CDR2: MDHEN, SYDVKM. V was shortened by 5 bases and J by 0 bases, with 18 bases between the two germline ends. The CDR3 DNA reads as TGTGCCAGCAGTCCAGATACTAGAGCATTTAGCACAGATACGCAGTATTTT. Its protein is CASSPDTRAFSTDTQYF.

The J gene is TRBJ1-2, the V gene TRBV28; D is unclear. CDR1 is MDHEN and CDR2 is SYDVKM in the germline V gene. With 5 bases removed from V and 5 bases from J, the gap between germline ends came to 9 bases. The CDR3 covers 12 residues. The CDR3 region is CASSGQKYGYTF. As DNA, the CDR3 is TGTGCCAGCAGTGGTCAGAAGTATGGCTACACCTTC.

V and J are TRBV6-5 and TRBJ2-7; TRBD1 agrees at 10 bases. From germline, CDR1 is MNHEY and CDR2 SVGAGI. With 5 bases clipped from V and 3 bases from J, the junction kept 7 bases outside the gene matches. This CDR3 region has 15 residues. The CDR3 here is CASSTRTGGDYEQYF. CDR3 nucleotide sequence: TGTGCCAGCAGTACCAGGACAGGGGGGGACTACGAGCAGTACTTC.

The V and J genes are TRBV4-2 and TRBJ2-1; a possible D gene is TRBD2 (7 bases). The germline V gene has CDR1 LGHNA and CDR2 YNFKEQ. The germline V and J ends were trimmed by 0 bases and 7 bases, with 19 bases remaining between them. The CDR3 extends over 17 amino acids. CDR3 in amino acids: CASSQDEGGGPMNEQFF. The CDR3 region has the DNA TGTGCCAGCAGCCAAGATGAAGGGGGAGGGCCCATGAATGAGCAGTTCTTC.

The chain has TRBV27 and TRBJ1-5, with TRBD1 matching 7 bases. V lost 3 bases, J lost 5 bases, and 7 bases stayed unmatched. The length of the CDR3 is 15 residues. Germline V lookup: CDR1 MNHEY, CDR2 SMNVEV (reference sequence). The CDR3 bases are TGTGCCAGCAGTTTTATGAGGGACAGTGATCAGCCCCAGCATTTT. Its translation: CASSFMRDSDQPQHF.

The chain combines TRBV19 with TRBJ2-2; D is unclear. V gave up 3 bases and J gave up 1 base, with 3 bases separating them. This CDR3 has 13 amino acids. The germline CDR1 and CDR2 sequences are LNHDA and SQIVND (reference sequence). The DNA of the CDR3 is TGTGCCAGTAGTATTAAGAACACCGGGGAGCTGTTTTTT. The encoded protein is CASSIKNTGELFF. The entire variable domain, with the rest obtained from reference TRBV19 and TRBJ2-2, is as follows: DGGITQSPKYLFRKEGQNVTLSCEQNLNHDAMYWYRQDPGQGLRLIYYSQIVNDFQKGDIAEGYSVSREKKESFPLTVTSAQKNPTAFYLCASSIKNTGELFFGEGSRLTVL.

The CDR3 DNA follows: TGCGCCAGCAGTGAGGGTTTAAGCGGGGGGGCCTACAATGAGCAGTTCTTC. Translation gives CASSEGLSGGAYNEQFF. The chain combines TRBV10-1 with TRBJ2-1, with TRBD2 identical over 10 bases. Trimming took 2 bases from V and 2 from J; bases not matched to a gene: 6. This CDR3 region has 17 residues. The germline V gene encodes CDR1 WNHNN and CDR2 SYGVQD (reference sequence).

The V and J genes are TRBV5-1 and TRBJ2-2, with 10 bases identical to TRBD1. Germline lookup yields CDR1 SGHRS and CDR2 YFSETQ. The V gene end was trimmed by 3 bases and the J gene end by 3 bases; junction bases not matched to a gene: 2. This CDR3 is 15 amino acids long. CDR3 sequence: CASSSGQGDTGELFF. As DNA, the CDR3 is TGCGCCAGCAGCTCCGGACAGGGGGACACCGGGGAGCTGTTTTTT.

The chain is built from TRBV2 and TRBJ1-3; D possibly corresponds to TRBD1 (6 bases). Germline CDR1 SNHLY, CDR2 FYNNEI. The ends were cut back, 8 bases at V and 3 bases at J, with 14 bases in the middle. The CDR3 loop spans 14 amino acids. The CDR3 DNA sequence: TGTGCCAGCTACTCCGGCAGGGGTGGAAACACCATATATTTT. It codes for CASYSGRGGNTIYF.

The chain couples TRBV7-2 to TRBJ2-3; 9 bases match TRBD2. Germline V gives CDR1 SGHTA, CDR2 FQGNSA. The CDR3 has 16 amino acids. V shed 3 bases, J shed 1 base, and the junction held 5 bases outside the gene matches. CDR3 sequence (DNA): TGTGCCAGCAGCTTTGCTAGCGGGATAGGCACAGATACGCAGTATTTT. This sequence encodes CASSFASGIGTDTQYF.

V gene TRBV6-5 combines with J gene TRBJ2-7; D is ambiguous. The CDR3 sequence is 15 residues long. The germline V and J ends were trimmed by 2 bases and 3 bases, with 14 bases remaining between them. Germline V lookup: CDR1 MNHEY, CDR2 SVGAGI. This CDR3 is CASSYSILGSYEQYF. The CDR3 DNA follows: TGTGCCAGCAGTTACAGCATATTGGGCAGCTACGAGCAGTACTTC.

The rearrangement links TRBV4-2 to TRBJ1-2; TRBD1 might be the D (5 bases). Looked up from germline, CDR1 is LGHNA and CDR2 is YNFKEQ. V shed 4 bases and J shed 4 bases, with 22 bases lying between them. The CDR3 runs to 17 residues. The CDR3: CASSPRGGEGTIYGYTF. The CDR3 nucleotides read TGTGCCAGCAGCCCCCGAGGCGGGGAAGGGACGATCTATGGCTACACCTTC.

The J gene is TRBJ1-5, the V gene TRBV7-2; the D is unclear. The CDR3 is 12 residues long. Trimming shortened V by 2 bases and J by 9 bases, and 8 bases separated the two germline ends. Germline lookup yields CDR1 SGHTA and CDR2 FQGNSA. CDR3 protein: CASSLRVGPQHF. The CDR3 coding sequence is TGTGCCAGCAGCTTACGCGTCGGGCCCCAGCATTTT.